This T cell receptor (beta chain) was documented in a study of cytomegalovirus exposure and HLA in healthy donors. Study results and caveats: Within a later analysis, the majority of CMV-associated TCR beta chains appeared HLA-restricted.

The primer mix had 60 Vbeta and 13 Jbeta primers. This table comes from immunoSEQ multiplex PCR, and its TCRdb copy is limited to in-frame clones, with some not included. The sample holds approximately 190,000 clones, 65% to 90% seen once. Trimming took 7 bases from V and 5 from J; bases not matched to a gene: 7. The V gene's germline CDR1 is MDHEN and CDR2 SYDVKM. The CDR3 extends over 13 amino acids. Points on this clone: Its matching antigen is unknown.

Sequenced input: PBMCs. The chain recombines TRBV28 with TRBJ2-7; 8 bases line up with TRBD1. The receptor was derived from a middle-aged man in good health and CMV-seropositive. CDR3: CASTTGGKDEQYF. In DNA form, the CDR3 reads TGTGCCAGCACAACAGGGGGGAAGGACGAGCAGTACTTC.